The next 10 T cell receptor beta chains were all read from a single sample in a study of molecular identifiers for immune sequencing clone quantification. TCRdb reanalysed the PCR reads using MiXCR and keeps one entry per CDR3 protein. The sample consists of about 35,000 distinct CDR3 sequences, less than 20% of them appearing once. The specimen sequenced was naive CD8+ T cells from blood, with Jurkat cell RNA spiked in. Subset defined: FACS-sorted CD8+CD4-CCR7+CD45RA+ naive T cells. The receptors originated from a human donor in good health. Some libraries in this study had Jurkat cell RNA spiked in.

This clonotype has a count of ten or more. The chain couples TRBV11-1 to TRBJ2-1; 7 nucleotides match TRBD1. Trimming removed 0 bases from V and 3 bases from J; junction bases left unmatched: 8. Per the germline V gene, CDR1 is SGHAT and CDR2 is FQDESV (reference sequence). The CDR3 totals 17 residues. As DNA, the CDR3 is TGTGCCAGCAGCTTAGCCAGGGGGACCCTATACTACAATGAGCAGTTCTTC. It yields the protein CASSLARGTLYYNEQFF. The entire variable domain, with the rest obtained from reference TRBV11-1 and TRBJ2-1, is as follows: EAEVAQSPRYKITEKSQAVAFWCDPISGHATLYWYRQILGQGPELLVQFQDESVVDDSQLPKDRFSAERLKGVDSTLKIQPAELGDSAMYLCASSLARGTLYYNEQFFGPGTRLTVL.

This clonotype showed up many times. The chain has TRBV6-2 or TRBV6-3 and TRBJ2-1, with D tentatively TRBD2 (6 bases). Trimming removed 5 bases from V and 0 bases from J, with 14 bases in between. The CDR3 runs 16 residues. Germline CDR1 reads MNHEY; CDR2 reads SVGEGT. CDR3 sequence: CASSQSSASSYNEQFF. The CDR3 nucleotides are TGTGCCAGCAGTCAGTCTAGCGCCTCCTCCTACAATGAGCAGTTCTTC.

This clonotype was seen at least ten times. V gene TRBV28 combines with J gene TRBJ1-1; no definite D call. Per the germline V gene, CDR1 is MDHEN and CDR2 is SYDVKM. V lost 0 bases and J 4 bases, leaving 6 bases between the germline ends. The length of the CDR3 is 13 residues. The CDR3 sequence is CASSLWGGTEAFF. CDR3 DNA sequence: TGTGCCAGCAGTTTATGGGGTGGCACTGAAGCTTTCTTT.

With regard to this clonotype: A clone one base away is much larger, so this may be a read error. The J gene is TRBJ1-2, the V gene TRBV20-1; D gene ambiguous. V was clipped by 3 bases and J by 2 bases, with 10 bases between them. Germline CDR1 is DFQATT and CDR2 is SNEGSKA (reference sequence). The length of the CDR3 is 13 residues. CDR3 bases: TGCAGTGCTAGGGACCCGGGAAACTATGGCTACACCTTC. It encodes CSARDPGNYGYTF.

This clonotype was counted at least ten times. J is TRBJ2-7 and V is TRBV3-1; D perhaps matches TRBD2 (6 bases). Trimming left V 3 bases short and J 6 bases short, with 21 bases between. Germline V lookup: CDR1 LGHDT, CDR2 YNNKEL (reference sequence). This CDR3 is 16 amino acids long. CDR3 nucleotide sequence: TGTGCCAGCAGCCATGACCCCACAGGCCGGGACTCCGAGCAGTACTTC. Translating gives CASSHDPTGRDSEQYF.

The chain has TRBV12-3 or TRBV12-4 and TRBJ1-1; D perhaps matches TRBD1 (5 bases). The CDR3 spans 13 residues. V lost 6 bases to trimming and J lost 8 bases, with 16 bases between them. CDR3 nucleotides: TGTGCCAGCAGCATGGGACCGAGTACCGAAGCTTTCTTT. Translating it yields CASSMGPSTEAFF.

This clonotype appeared many times. This chain uses TRBV12-3 or TRBV12-4 with TRBJ2-5; TRBD1 might be the D (5 bases). Trimming stripped 2 bases from V and 3 bases from J, with 7 bases between. The CDR3 has 13 amino acids. Written as DNA, the CDR3 is TGTGCCAGCAGTTTACCAGGGAAAGAGACCCAGTACTTC. Amino acid sequence: CASSLPGKETQYF.

J is TRBJ2-1 and V is TRBV18; TRBD2 might be the D (5 bases). The V end was cut by 0 bases, the J end by 8 bases, with 14 bases between. The V gene's germline CDR1 is KGHSH and CDR2 LQKENI. The CDR3 is 15 amino acids. CDR3 coding DNA: TGTGCCAGCTCACCACCGACTTCACCCGGGGATGAGCAGTTCTTC. The encoded protein is CASSPPTSPGDEQFF.

This clonotype was counted ten times or more. This chain connects TRBV7-9 to TRBJ2-1, with D possibly TRBD2 on 5 matching bases. The germline V gene encodes CDR1 SEHNR and CDR2 FQNEAQ (reference sequence). Deletions cut 6 bases from V and 9 bases from J, with 21 bases between. The CDR3 sequence is 15 residues long. In DNA, the CDR3 is TGTGCCAGCAGTATCGTCGGGCGGCCCGAGGGTGAGCAGTTCTTC. The encoded protein is CASSIVGRPEGEQFF.

This clonotype was picked up many times. The V gene is TRBV15, the J gene TRBJ2-5, with TRBD1 matching over 7 bases. CDR3 length: 14 amino acids. Germline CDR1 and CDR2: LNHNV and YYDKDF (reference sequence). With V trimmed by 5 bases and J by 5 bases, 8 bases remained unmatched. The CDR3 nucleotides are TGTGCCACCAGCCGGAAGGGGGCCGGGGAGACCCAGTACTTC. Translating it yields CATSRKGAGETQYF.